The T cell receptor beta chain under discussion was sequenced for a study of identical twins. Points on this clonotype: Mismatch with germline at one junction end may stem from a read error.

The CDR3 has 17 residues. Germline V gene data show CDR1 as LGHDT and CDR2 as YNNKEL (reference sequence). TCRdb re-analysed the 5' RACE reads in MiXCR, keeping a single row per CDR3 protein. This table has about 570,000 distinct CDR3 sequences, 9.6% appearing once. These same data were also listed under a study on yellow fever vaccine responses in identical twins. That work adds: Twins' T cell vaccine responses reportedly looked partly convergent, partly personalized.

The rearrangement joins TRBV3-1 to TRBJ2-2; 7 bases match TRBD2. This clonotype originated in a woman aged 18-29 years in good health. Sequencing input: PBMCs. The CDR3 DNA follows: TGTACCAGCAGTTCCCAGAGCGGGGCCGCGAACACCGGGGAGCTGTTTTTT. Its translation: CTSSSQSGAANTGELFF.